This T cell receptor beta chain came from a study of T-cell reconstitution after alpha-beta-depleted transplantation in children. In germline, CDR1 is MGHDK, CDR2 SYGVNS. CDR3 length: 17 residues. V lost 2 bases and J lost 5; bases outside the gene matches: 14. A TCRbeta library incorporating unique molecular identifiers was prepared. TCRdb passed the PCR reads through MiXCR, listing each CDR3 protein once. The table includes roughly 590,000 distinct CDR3 sequences, roughly 17% detected once. This clonotype was observed a few times. This chain links TRBV25-1 with TRBJ1-1; 7 positions match TRBD1. Material: PBMCs from the stem cell graft donor, obtained from the stem cell graft. This sequence originates from a human donor who donated a stem cell graft to a child with acute myeloid leukemia. The DNA for the CDR3 is TGTGCCAGCAGTGAAGTGGAGGGCAGGGGGGAGGAGACTGAAGCTTTCTTT. As protein: CASSEVEGRGEETEAFF.